Presented here are 11 T cell receptor beta chains from one specimen sequenced in a study of cytomegalovirus exposure and HLA in healthy donors. 60 Vbeta and 13 Jbeta primers were used in PCR. Method: immunoSEQ multiplex PCR; TCRdb's copy keeps in-frame clones and lacks some. The top ten clones hold 2% to 3% of a sample with over 200,000 clones, almost 70% of them seen once. The sample taken for sequencing was PBMCs. These receptors were taken from a man aged 35-49 years in good health and CMV-seropositive.

This clone was recorded a few times. The chain is built from TRBV15 and TRBJ2-7; weak D call: TRBD2 (6 bases). Per the germline V gene, CDR1 is LNHNV and CDR2 is YYDKDF (reference sequence). This CDR3 has 14 amino acids. V shed 3 bases and J shed 1 base, with 10 bases lying between them. CDR3 coding DNA: TGTGCCACCAGCAGCGGGACTGTATCCTACGAGCAGTACTTC. Protein sequence: CATSSGTVSYEQYF.

The V gene is TRBV18, the J gene TRBJ1-4, with D maybe TRBD1 (5 bases). Looked up from germline, CDR1 is KGHSH and CDR2 is LQKENI. V was cut by 5 bases and J by 5 bases, with 9 bases left in between. This CDR3 has 13 residues. The CDR3, as DNA: TGTGCCAGCTCAGCAGACAGAAATGAAAAACTGTTTTTT. Protein sequence: CASSADRNEKLFF.

The chain's CDR3 is CASSPEGVSQYF. The CDR3 bases are TGTGCCAGCAGCCCCGAAGGGGTTAGCCAGTACTTC. The chain couples TRBV7-2 to TRBJ2-5; perhaps TRBD1 as D (5 bases). V was pared by 5 bases and J by 10 bases, with 14 bases between. From germline, CDR1 is SGHTA and CDR2 FQGNSA. The CDR3 consists of 12 residues.

The gene calls are TRBV9 and TRBJ2-7; D is possibly TRBD1 (5 bases). The V end was cut by 4 bases, the J end by 2 bases, with 13 bases between. CDR3 length: 14 amino acids. CDR1 and CDR2 (germline): SGDLS, YYNGEE. The CDR3 is CASSPRVITYEQYF. The CDR3 DNA is TGTGCCAGCAGCCCCAGGGTTATCACCTACGAGCAGTACTTC.

V usage is TRBV28 and J usage is TRBJ1-5, with D maybe TRBD1 (6 bases). The V end lost 7 bases, the J end lost 4 bases, and 11 bases lay between the germline ends. The CDR3 totals 13 residues. CDR1 MDHEN and CDR2 SYDVKM come from the germline V gene. CDR3 sequence reads: CASTLDRNQPQHF. DNA for the CDR3: TGTGCCAGCACCCTGGACAGAAATCAGCCCCAGCATTTT. Combining the CDR3 with reference TRBV28 and TRBJ1-5 gives the whole variable domain DVKVTQSSRYLVKRTGEKVFLECVQDMDHENMFWYRQDPGLGLRLIYFSYDVKMKEKGDIPEGYSVSREKKERFSLILESASTNQTSMYLCASTLDRNQPQHFGDGTRLSIL.

In its sample, this clone was seen once. The junction departs from germline at one end; a sequencing error may be responsible. J is TRBJ2-7 and V is TRBV6-1; tentative D call: TRBD2 (6 bases). CDR3 length: 15 amino acids. Per the germline V gene, CDR1 is MNHNS and CDR2 is SASEGT. DNA for the CDR3: TGTGCCACCATTAAGCCGGGGACCAAGGACTACGAGCAGTGCTTC. Translating gives CATIKPGTKDYEQCF.

V is TRBV6-5 and J is TRBJ1-1; TRBD1 agrees at 9 bases. The CDR3 has 16 residues. Trimming took 2 bases from V and 3 from J; bases not matched to a gene: 7. The germline V gene has CDR1 MNHEY and CDR2 SVGAGI. CDR3 region: CASSYAGTGTDTEAFF. In DNA, the CDR3 is TGTGCCAGCAGTTACGCCGGGACAGGGACAGACACTGAAGCTTTCTTT.

The chain joins TRBV5-1 to TRBJ1-4; a possible D gene is TRBD1 (5 bases). Germline CDR1 reads SGHRS; CDR2 reads YFSETQ. V lost 4 bases and J lost 7, with 14 bases in between. The CDR3 loop spans 14 amino acids. Written as DNA, the CDR3 is TGCGCCAGCAGCCCCTTGGGGGGGACTGAAAAACTGTTTTTT. Amino acids: CASSPLGGTEKLFF.

The V call is TRBV10-3, the J call TRBJ1-1, with 8 positions matching TRBD1. Germline V gene data show CDR1 as ENHRY and CDR2 as SYGVKD. V was clipped by 6 bases and J by 7 bases; unmatched bases: 7. This CDR3 has 13 amino acids. The CDR3 nucleotides are TGTGCCATCAGGGGACAGGAACTTGGTGAAGCTTTCTTT. Its protein product is CAIRGQELGEAFF.

This chain connects TRBV4-2 to TRBJ2-7; 8 positions match TRBD1. Germline lookup yields CDR1 LGHNA and CDR2 YNFKEQ. This CDR3 contains 15 residues. Trimming cost V 0 bases and J 3 bases; bases outside gene matches: 4. CDR3 bases: TGTGCCAGCAGCCAAGAGTCAGGGGGCGACTACGAGCAGTACTTC. Translating gives CASSQESGGDYEQYF.

There are a few counts of this clone. This rearrangement joins TRBV13 to TRBJ2-7, with D perhaps matching TRBD1 (6 bases). Germline CDR1 is PRHDT and CDR2 is FYEKMQ (reference sequence). This CDR3 is 14 amino acids long. V lost 0 bases and J lost 3, with 9 bases in between. The CDR3 bases are TGTGCCAGCAGCTTAGGGGACAGCTTCTACGAGCAGTACTTC. Its protein product is CASSLGDSFYEQYF.